A selection of T cell receptor beta chains follows, all from one sample in a study of T cell responses to AZD1222 COVID-19 vaccine. Method: immunoSEQ multiplex PCR; TCRdb's copy keeps in-frame clones and lacks some. The sample lists roughly 100,000 clones, around nine tenths occurring once. The input for sequencing was peripheral blood, taken on day 0 of AZD1222 vaccination. The source of these receptors is an adult in good health. The CDR3 runs from the conserved cysteine through the conserved F or W. The D gene is left open where the match is weak. Clone size is shown for a subset of rows, as once, few, many or a class of expanded clone.

CDR3 DNA: TGTGCCAGCAGCCAAGGAAGGGGCTCTGGAAACACCATATATTTT
CDR3 protein: CASSQGRGSGNTIYF
clone size: -
D gene: -
V gene: TRBV3-1/TRBV3-2
J gene: TRBJ1-3

CDR3 DNA: TGCAGTGCTAGTTTGGCAGGTGAACCGAATGAGCAGTTCTTC
CDR3 protein: CSASLAGEPNEQFF
clone size: -
D gene: -
V gene: TRBV20-1
J gene: TRBJ2-1

CDR3 DNA: TGTGCCAGCAGTTCTCTGACTAGCGGGAGGCCAGATACGCAGTATTTT
CDR3 protein: CASSSLTSGRPDTQYF
clone size: few
D gene: TRBD2
V gene: TRBV28
J gene: TRBJ2-3

CDR3 DNA: TGTGCCAGCAGCTTAATCCCCCGGGCGGGGGGGTCGGAGACCCAGTACTTC
CDR3 protein: CASSLIPRAGGSETQYF
clone size: -
D gene: TRBD2
V gene: TRBV7-3
J gene: TRBJ2-5

CDR3 DNA: TGTGCCAGCAGTTTGATGAGTCAGGGAAACACCGGGGAGCTGTTTTTT
CDR3 protein: CASSLMSQGNTGELFF
clone size: -
D gene: -
V gene: TRBV27
J gene: TRBJ2-2

CDR3 DNA: TGTGCCAGCAGCCAAGATCAGCGGTCCTATAATTCACCCCTCCACTTT
CDR3 protein: CASSQDQRSYNSPLHF
clone size: few
D gene: -
V gene: TRBV3-1/TRBV3-2
J gene: TRBJ1-6

CDR3 DNA: TGCAGTGCTAGAGACCGGGACACACCACACTTT
CDR3 protein: CSARDRDTPHF
clone size: -
D gene: -
V gene: TRBV20-1
J gene: TRBJ1-6

CDR3 DNA: TGTGCCAGCAGCTTAACCCAAATCACCGGGGAGCTGTTTTTT
CDR3 protein: CASSLTQITGELFF
clone size: -
D gene: -
V gene: TRBV7-2
J gene: TRBJ2-2

CDR3 DNA: TGTGCCAGCAGTAGCGGGGGGTTTTACGAGCAGTACTTC
CDR3 protein: CASSSGGFYEQYF
clone size: -
D gene: TRBD2
V gene: TRBV2
J gene: TRBJ2-7

CDR3 DNA: TGTGCCAGCTCACAAAGACAGGGGGGATACAATGAGCAGTTCTTC
CDR3 protein: CASSQRQGGYNEQFF
clone size: -
D gene: TRBD1
V gene: TRBV18
J gene: TRBJ2-1

CDR3 DNA: TGTGCCAGCAGTCGACCGAGCACAGATACGCAGTATTTT
CDR3 protein: CASSRPSTDTQYF
clone size: few
D gene: -
V gene: TRBV12-3/TRBV12-4
J gene: TRBJ2-3

CDR3 DNA: TGTGCCAGCAGCTTAGAACCGACAGCGTATGGCTACACCTTC
CDR3 protein: CASSLEPTAYGYTF
clone size: -
D gene: -
V gene: TRBV11-2
J gene: TRBJ1-2